The 5 T cell receptor beta chains reported below all come from one sample, sequenced in a study of OX40 agonist ivuxolimab in advanced cancers. The data were produced by immunoSEQ multiplex PCR, yet TCRdb's version contains in-frame clones alone and is incomplete. This table holds under 70,000 clones, approximately 84% found once. The material was CD4+ or CD8+ T cells sorted from blood, obtained in a trial of the OX40 agonist ivuxolimab. The receptors were gathered from an adult with an advanced solid tumor such as melanoma, head and neck, liver or kidney cancer.

This clone has just a few counts. The chain employs TRBV9 and TRBJ1-4; D is perhaps TRBD1 (6 bases). Germline values: CDR1 SGDLS, CDR2 YYNGEE. The germline V and J ends were trimmed by 3 bases and 0 bases, with 9 bases remaining between them. CDR3 size: 15 residues. The CDR3 DNA is TGTGCCAGCAGCGAGAGGGGGGCAACTAATGAAAAACTGTTTTTT. It yields the protein CASSERGATNEKLFF.

This chain uses TRBV5-1 with TRBJ2-4; 7 bases align to TRBD2. Germline CDR1 is SGHRS and CDR2 is YFSETQ. Trimming removed 0 bases from V and 0 bases from J; junction bases left unmatched: 0. This CDR3 spans 15 amino acids. The CDR3 reads CASSLAGGAKNIQYF. In DNA form, the CDR3 reads TGCGCCAGCAGCTTGGCGGGGGGAGCCAAAAACATTCAGTACTTC.

The chain has TRBV12-5 and TRBJ2-2; no clear D. Looked up from germline, CDR1 is LGHNT and CDR2 is FRNRAP. The ends were cut back, 8 bases at V and 1 base at J, with 8 bases in the middle. The CDR3 consists of 13 residues. DNA of the CDR3: TGTGCTAGTCAGCGACAGAACACCGGGGAGCTGTTTTTT. Residues: CASQRQNTGELFF.

The gene calls are TRBV5-4 and TRBJ1-2; D is unresolved. Germline CDR1 SGHNT, CDR2 YYREEE (reference sequence). The CDR3 runs 14 residues. The ends were cut back, 0 bases at V and 3 bases at J, with 9 bases in the middle. The CDR3 spells CASSLDLGYYGYTF. The CDR3 DNA sequence: TGTGCCAGCAGCTTGGATTTGGGCTACTATGGCTACACCTTC.

The chain is built from TRBV5-4 and TRBJ2-7; D unresolved. The CDR3 loop spans 15 amino acids. Germline V lookup: CDR1 SGHNT, CDR2 YYREEE (reference sequence). Deletions cut 7 bases from V and 0 bases from J, with 17 bases between. CDR3 nucleotides: TGTGCCAGCGGAACTGAACCAAAAAACTCCTACGAGCAGTACTTC. Its protein product is CASGTEPKNSYEQYF.